The TCR beta chain under discussion was sequenced for a study of blood T cell repertoires in COVID-19. In the study's own analysis: For nucleated cells, counts were estimated from reference gene primer amplification. Profiling relied on immunoSEQ multiplex PCR, and the TCRdb table lists in-frame clones only, not all of them. That table is the source of V, J and clone size, and D and trimming were worked out from the DNA. The table lists about 88,000 clones, roughly 88% of them singletons. This CDR3 is 13 amino acids long. V lost 8 bases to trimming and J lost 0 bases; unmatched junction nucleotides: 7. The germline V gene has CDR1 GTSNPN and CDR2 SVGIG (reference sequence).

Material for sequencing was peripheral blood. The chain uses TRBV30 and TRBJ2-7; 7 bases fit TRBD1. This receptor was obtained from a woman over 75 with acute or convalescent COVID-19. CDR3 nucleotide sequence: TGTGCCACCGACAGGGCTTTCTCCTACGAGCAGTACTTC. Protein: CATDRAFSYEQYF.